This T cell receptor (beta chain) is from a study of blood T cell repertoires in COVID-19. The wider study: Sample material is recorded as cDNA or gDNA derived from T cells, B-cell-depleted T cells, or PBMCs.

Sequencing was performed with immunoSEQ multiplex PCR; in TCRdb, only in-frame clones are kept and a portion is missing. The repertoire holds about 300,000 clones, with 85% to 90% as singletons. V dropped 1 base and J dropped 9 bases, with 18 bases sitting between them. CDR3 length equals 15 residues. Germline values: CDR1 SNHLY, CDR2 FYNNEI. Sequenced material: peripheral blood. The receptor was isolated from a woman aged 45-65 years with COVID-19, enrolled during active disease. The chain carries TRBV2 and TRBJ2-5; D is possibly TRBD1 (6 bases). The CDR3 protein is CASSEGGQPTNPQYF. The DNA of the CDR3 is TGTGCCAGCAGTGAAGGCGGACAGCCAACGAATCCCCAGTACTTC. Combining the CDR3 with reference TRBV2 and TRBJ2-5 gives the whole variable domain EPEVTQTPSHQVTQMGQEVILRCVPISNHLYFYWYRQILGQKVEFLVSFYNNEISEKSEIFDDQFSVERPDGSNFTLKIRSTKLEDSAMYFCASSEGGQPTNPQYFGPGTRLLVL.